These 8 T cell receptor beta chains were sequenced from one sample in a study of T cell responses to AZD1222 COVID-19 vaccine. Assay: immunoSEQ multiplex PCR; the TCRdb copy retains only in-frame clones and omits some. The sample shows approximately 130,000 clones, over 90% of them seen only once. This material consisted of peripheral blood, taken on day 0 of AZD1222 vaccination. These receptors originate from an adult in good health.

This clone turned up a few times. Other DNA sequences within the sample encode an identical CDR3. J is TRBJ1-6 and V is TRBV6-6; D is uncertain. CDR1 and CDR2 (germline): MNHNY, SVGAGI (reference sequence). V was clipped by 0 bases and J by 7 bases, with 4 bases between them. The CDR3 is made up of 13 amino acids. The CDR3 loop is CASSYSLNSPLHF. As DNA, the CDR3 is TGTGCCAGCAGTTACTCGCTAAATTCACCCCTCCACTTT.

The chain employs TRBV5-6 and TRBJ1-2, with D maybe TRBD1 (6 bases). The V gene's germline CDR1 is SGHDT and CDR2 YYEEEE. CDR3 length equals 13 residues. Trimming removed 4 bases from V and 5 bases from J, with 12 bases in between. CDR3 loop: CASSRDTPYGYTF. The CDR3 DNA sequence: TGTGCCAGCAGCCGGGACACCCCGTATGGCTACACCTTC. The full variable domain, with the rest looked up from reference TRBV5-6 and TRBJ1-2, is DAGVTQSPTHLIKTRGQQVTLRCSPKSGHDTVSWYQQALGQGPQFIFQYYEEEERQRGNFPDRFSGHQFPNYSSELNVNALLLGDSALYLCASSRDTPYGYTFGSGTRLTVV.

The chain carries TRBV6-5 and TRBJ1-2; perhaps TRBD1 as D (5 bases). The length of the CDR3 is 14 residues. The V gene lost 7 bases and the J gene lost 0 bases, with 12 bases spanning the gap. Germline values: CDR1 MNHEY, CDR2 SVGAGI. CDR3 nucleotides: TGTGCCAGCATTTGGCGGGGGGCTAACTATGGCTACACCTTC. Residues: CASIWRGANYGYTF.

This chain links TRBV5-4 with TRBJ2-2, with TRBD1 identical over 8 bases. The germline CDR1 and CDR2 sequences are SGHNT and YYREEE (reference sequence). The CDR3 is 15 residues long. J gave up 1 base and V 4 bases, and 3 bases lay outside the gene matches. The CDR3 loop is CASSGGTGNTGELFF. Written as DNA, the CDR3 is TGTGCCAGCAGCGGGGGGACAGGGAACACCGGGGAGCTGTTTTTT. Supplemented by reference TRBV5-4 and TRBJ2-2, the full variable domain reads ETGVTQSPTHLIKTRGQQVTLRCSSQSGHNTVSWYQQALGQGPQFIFQYYREEENGRGNFPPRFSGLQFPNYSSELNVNALELDDSALYLCASSGGTGNTGELFFGEGSRLTVL.

This chain uses TRBV29-1 with TRBJ2-3; D gene uncertain. The CDR3 is 14 residues long. From germline, CDR1 is SQVTM and CDR2 ANQGSEA. V was pared by 0 bases and J by 2 bases, with 9 bases between. CDR3 residues: CSVEDTVHTDTQYF. CDR3 DNA sequence: TGCAGCGTTGAAGACACGGTACACACAGATACGCAGTATTTT.

CDR3 region: CASSPQGFGANVLTF. In DNA form, the CDR3 reads TGCGCCAGCAGCCCACAGGGTTTTGGGGCCAACGTCCTGACTTTC. The rearrangement joins TRBV5-1 to TRBJ2-6; D is perhaps TRBD1 (6 bases). The germline V gene encodes CDR1 SGHRS and CDR2 YFSETQ. The CDR3 spans 15 residues. The V end was cut by 4 bases, the J end by 3 bases, with 11 bases between.

The chain links TRBV14 to TRBJ1-1; possibly TRBD1 for D (6 bases). The CDR3 runs 18 residues. CDR1 SGHDN and CDR2 FVKESK come from the germline V gene. V gave up 1 base and J gave up 3 bases, with 21 bases separating them. The CDR3 sequence is CASSQVGRGFGSYTEAFF. Here the CDR3 DNA reads TGTGCCAGCAGCCAAGTCGGGAGGGGGTTCGGGTCGTACACTGAAGCTTTCTTT.

This chain uses TRBV2 with TRBJ1-5; 7 bases are shared with TRBD1. This CDR3 is 18 amino acids long. V was clipped by 3 bases and J by 0 bases; unmatched bases: 11. Per germline, CDR1 SNHLY and CDR2 FYNNEI. Here the CDR3 DNA reads TGTGCCAGCAGTGATGAGGCAGGGGGAATTTATAGCAATCAGCCCCAGCATTTT. Translation gives CASSDEAGGIYSNQPQHF.